This entry is about one TCR beta chain. Its antigen is as yet unknown. The data stem from a study of identifying expanded T cells in peripheral blood. Generated by immunoSEQ multiplex PCR, the TCRdb table keeps only in-frame clones and is missing some. The table includes around 70,000 clones, roughly 90% detected once. Collection occurred without any documented infections or immune events in donors. With 6 bases removed from V and 5 bases from J, the gap between germline ends came to 10 bases. CDR1 and CDR2 from the germline V gene are SGHVS and FQNEAQ. The CDR3 is 12 amino acids. Study observations and caveats: Differentially abundant clones: roughly 1.2 between replicates, just under 17 at 2 to 3 weeks, around 20 at four.

This chain uses TRBV7-8 with TRBJ2-5; D perhaps matches TRBD2 (6 bases). The sequenced sample consisted of blood. This sequence originates from a person aged 18 to 70 in good health. DNA of the CDR3: TGTGCCAGCAGGGCAGGAGGGGAGACCCAGTACTTC. Its translation is CASRAGGETQYF.